Listed below are T cell receptor beta chains from one sample, sequenced in a study of Graves' ophthalmopathy and Graves' hyperthyroidism. One entry per CDR3 protein results from TCRdb running MiXCR on the multiplex PCR reads. The sample carries more than 300,000 distinct CDR3 sequences, roughly 17% recorded once. Sequenced: peripheral blood. These TCRs come from an adult woman with stable Graves' hyperthyroidism. Both conserved end residues are part of each CDR3. Each record gives: V gene, J gene, D gene, clone size, CDR3 protein, CDR3 DNA. The D gene is left open where the match is weak. Some rows mark clone size as missing; the rest say once, few, many or name a class of expanded clone.

TRBV15	TRBJ2-4	TRBD2	-	CATSRDRASGSIAKNIQYF	TGTGCCACCAGCAGAGATCGGGCTAGCGGGTCAATAGCCAAAAACATTCAGTACTTC
TRBV6-2/TRBV6-3	TRBJ2-5	-	many	CASSLSVAGETQYF	TGTGCCAGCAGCTTATCGGTGGCGGGGGAGACCCAGTACTTC
TRBV29-1	TRBJ2-7	-	many	CSAGDPSYEQYF	TGCAGCGCAGGAGATCCATCCTACGAGCAGTACTTC
TRBV12-3/TRBV12-4	TRBJ1-1	-	many	CASSASGTGNTEAFF	TGTGCCAGCAGTGCGTCCGGGACGGGGAACACTGAAGCTTTCTTT
TRBV9	TRBJ2-5	TRBD1	few	CASKRTGGLQETQYF	TGTGCCAGCAAACGGACAGGGGGTCTTCAAGAGACCCAGTACTTC
TRBV7-9	TRBJ1-2	-	-	CAADGCTF	TGTGCCGCAGACGGCTGCACCTTC
TRBV6-1	TRBJ2-7	TRBD1	many	CASSERGTGLSKQYF	TGTGCCAGCAGTGAAAGGGGGACAGGGTTGTCCAAGCAGTACTTC
TRBV2	TRBJ1-1	-	many	CASTRRWDTEAFF	TGTGCCAGCACCCGGAGGTGGGACACTGAAGCTTTCTTT
TRBV27	TRBJ1-5	-	many	CASSRTGTNQPQHF	TGTGCCAGCAGCCGCACAGGAACTAATCAGCCCCAGCATTTT
TRBV12-3/TRBV12-4	TRBJ1-5	-	-	CASSDARSNQPQHF	TGTGCCAGCAGTGATGCCCGGAGCAATCAGCCCCAGCATTTT
TRBV7-2	TRBJ2-4	TRBD2	many	CASSPGLAENIQYF	TGTGCCAGCAGCCCCGGACTAGCGGAAAACATTCAGTACTTC
TRBV6-1	TRBJ1-2	-	-	CASRNSGGMVAGYTF	TGTGCCAGCAGAAACAGCGGTGGTATGGTTGCTGGCTACACCTTC
TRBV7-8	TRBJ2-2	-	many	CASSLRGHGNTGELFF	TGTGCCAGCAGCTTGAGGGGACACGGGAACACCGGGGAGCTGTTTTTT
TRBV6-1	TRBJ2-2	TRBD1	once	CASGSNRGAVTGELFF	TGTGCCAGCGGGTCGAACAGGGGTGCGGTCACCGGGGAGCTGTTTTTT
TRBV5-1	TRBJ1-6	-	many	CASSPGVWAKGENSPLHF	TGCGCCAGCAGCCCGGGAGTCTGGGCCAAGGGGGAAAATTCACCCCTCCACTTT
TRBV27	TRBJ2-1	-	few	CASTSSNEQFF	TGTGCCAGCACCTCAAGTAATGAGCAGTTCTTC
TRBV2	TRBJ2-5	TRBD2	many	CAGRASLLETQYF	TGTGCCGGGAGGGCTTCCCTTTTGGAGACCCAGTACTTC
TRBV6-2/TRBV6-3	TRBJ1-5	-	-	CASSYSPDSDQPQHF	TGTGCCAGCAGTTACTCCCCGGACAGCGATCAGCCCCAGCATTTT
TRBV30	TRBJ1-1	TRBD1	-	CASSTGRNTEAFF	TGTGCCTCCTCGACAGGGAGGAACACTGAAGCTTTCTTT
TRBV29-1	TRBJ1-2	TRBD1	many	CSVDVQGAGGYTF	TGCAGCGTTGATGTACAGGGGGCCGGTGGCTACACCTTC
TRBV10-3	TRBJ1-5	TRBD1	many	CAMNSGGSNQPQHF	TGTGCCATGAACTCAGGGGGTAGCAATCAGCCCCAGCATTTT
TRBV12-3/TRBV12-4	TRBJ1-5	-	many	CASSLGDRPNQPQHF	TGTGCCAGCAGTTTGGGCGACAGACCCAATCAGCCCCAGCATTTT
TRBV24-1	TRBJ1-1	TRBD1	-	CATSDFIRDRVNTEAFF	TGTGCCACCAGTGATTTCATCCGGGACAGGGTGAACACTGAAGCTTTCTTT
TRBV2	TRBJ2-5	-	-	CASSEDTNGPQYF	TGTGCCAGCAGTGAAGACACCAATGGGCCCCAGTACTTC
TRBV4-1	TRBJ2-7	-	-	CASSQAKGGTYEQYF	TGCGCCAGCAGCCAAGCGAAGGGCGGGACCTACGAGCAGTACTTC
TRBV6-2/TRBV6-3	TRBJ1-4	-	-	CASSTSDGQTNEKLFF	TGTGCCAGCAGTACTTCCGATGGACAGACCAATGAAAAACTGTTTTTT
TRBV11-2	TRBJ1-1	-	many	CASSLEGTRHQGAFF	TGTGCCAGCAGCTTAGAAGGGACCCGCCACCAGGGCGCTTTCTTT
TRBV6-1	TRBJ1-6	-	-	CASSEGFGNSPLHF	TGTGCCAGCAGTGAGGGGTTTGGGAATTCACCCCTCCACTTT
TRBV27	TRBJ2-7	-	few	CASSLAGRISYEQYF	TGTGCCAGCAGTTTGGCGGGGCGAATCTCCTACGAGCAGTACTTC
TRBV5-1	TRBJ1-3	-	few	CASSRDLGSGNTIYF	TGCGCCAGCAGCCGGGACTTAGGCTCTGGAAACACCATATATTTT
TRBV24-1	TRBJ1-2	-	many	CATILGGPYGYTF	TGTGCCACCATCCTCGGGGGTCCCTATGGCTACACCTTC
TRBV7-9	TRBJ2-7	-	many	CASSYDRGVGEQYF	TGTGCCAGCAGCTACGATAGGGGGGTTGGCGAGCAGTACTTC
TRBV7-2	TRBJ2-5	-	many	CASSLGWSGVGETQYF	TGTGCCAGCAGCTTAGGGTGGTCGGGAGTCGGGGAGACCCAGTACTTC
TRBV28	TRBJ2-2	TRBD2	many	CASSLLAGVAGELFF	TGTGCCAGCAGCTTACTAGCGGGAGTGGCCGGGGAGCTGTTTTTT
TRBV4-2	TRBJ1-1	-	many	CASSLKEGLDTEAFF	TGTGCCAGCAGTCTTAAGGAGGGGCTGGACACTGAAGCTTTCTTT
TRBV7-2	TRBJ2-5	TRBD1	many	CASSLVWDRVDETQYF	TGTGCCAGCAGCTTAGTTTGGGACAGGGTCGATGAGACCCAGTACTTC
TRBV3-1	TRBJ1-2	-	many	CASSHGTRDGYTF	TGTGCCAGCAGCCATGGGACCAGGGATGGCTACACCTTC
TRBV7-9	TRBJ2-4	TRBD1	many	CASSPLRQGASNIQYF	TGTGCCAGCAGCCCTCTCCGACAGGGAGCGTCAAACATTCAGTACTTC
TRBV5-4	TRBJ2-2	TRBD2	few	CASSLASTHGGGGELFF	TGTGCCAGCAGCTTGGCCTCCACCCACGGCGGGGGCGGGGAGCTGTTTTTT
TRBV19	TRBJ1-1	-	many	CASSPPWGRTEAFF	TGTGCCAGTAGTCCCCCCTGGGGGCGGACTGAAGCTTTCTTT
TRBV7-3	TRBJ2-7	-	many	CASTPPDHPLNYEQYF	TGTGCCAGCACTCCCCCGGACCACCCCCTTAACTACGAGCAGTACTTC
TRBV20-1	TRBJ1-6	-	many	CSAGDSEASPLHF	TGCAGTGCGGGTGACAGTGAAGCTTCACCCCTCCACTTT
TRBV30	TRBJ2-2	TRBD1	-	CVWSLGGQGGTGELFF	TGTGTCTGGAGTCTTGGGGGACAGGGGGGGACCGGGGAGCTGTTTTTT
TRBV19	TRBJ2-7	-	many	CASSQGYGTYEQYF	TGTGCCAGTTCACAGGGATATGGAACCTACGAGCAGTACTTC
TRBV28	TRBJ1-2	-	-	CASSFGRGYTF	TGTGCCAGCAGTTTCGGGAGGGGCTACACCTTC
TRBV6-2/TRBV6-3	TRBJ2-4	TRBD2	few	CASSSAGGLAKNIQYF	TGTGCCAGCAGTTCGGCGGGAGGGCTAGCCAAAAACATTCAGTACTTC
TRBV29-1	TRBJ2-7	-	many	CSVAEWGDEQYF	TGCAGCGTTGCGGAGTGGGGGGACGAGCAGTACTTC
TRBV24-1	TRBJ2-5	TRBD2	-	CATSDTGLALESQYF	TGTGCCACCAGTGACACTGGACTAGCATTAGAGAGCCAGTACTTC
TRBV6-1	TRBJ2-5	-	many	CASTSVETQYF	TGTGCCAGCACTAGCGTAGAGACCCAGTACTTC
TRBV5-1	TRBJ1-2	-	many	CASSGDGSYGYTF	TGCGCCAGCAGCGGGGACGGGAGCTATGGCTACACCTTC
TRBV28	TRBJ1-5	-	many	CASSFGGVKPQHF	TGTGCCAGCAGTTTTGGGGGAGTGAAGCCCCAGCATTTT
TRBV2	TRBJ1-1	-	many	CASSALTNTEAFF	TGTGCCAGCAGTGCACTAACGAACACTGAAGCTTTCTTT